This TCR beta chain was obtained from a study of T cells in localized non-small cell lung cancer. The study, taken as a whole, reports: A median around 55 of the top 100 tumor clones appeared in adjacent lung. It was uninvolved adjacent lung that showed the highest T cell clonality, exceeding tumor.

This CDR3 contains 14 residues. Trimming pared 1 base from V and 2 bases from J, leaving 9 bases between. Germline CDR1 is GTSNPN and CDR2 is SVGIG (reference sequence). The table came from immunoSEQ multiplex PCR; TCRdb's copy has only in-frame clones and leaves some out. Altogether about 2,800 clones are present, around 25% being singletons, with the ten largest covering 10% to 15%. In this sample, this clone turned up once. The target antigen is unknown. This chain joins TRBV30 and TRBJ1-5; D remains unclear. The sequenced sample was normal lung tissue next to the tumor, obtained before any cancer treatment. The sequence derives from a male donor older than 55 with stage II lung adenocarcinoma. The CDR3 loop reads CAWSGGLGNQPQHF. The CDR3 nucleotides read TGTGCCTGGAGTGGTGGTCTGGGCAATCAGCCCCAGCATTTT.